A selection of T cell receptor beta chains follows, all from one sample in a study of T cell responses to AZD1222 COVID-19 vaccine. This table comes from immunoSEQ multiplex PCR, and its TCRdb copy is limited to in-frame clones, with some not included. The data contain tens of thousands of clones, around 81% of them singletons. The sample in question was peripheral blood, obtained 28 days after the second AZD1222 dose. Source of these receptors: an adult who received the AZD1222 COVID-19 vaccine. Each CDR3 is given with its conserved first and last residue. The order of the fields is V gene, clone size, J gene, D gene, CDR3 protein, CDR3 DNA. A D gene is named only where the DNA matches it firmly. Rows may omit the clone size; those that give it use once, few, many or a size class.

TRBV6-5	NA	TRBJ2-7	NA	CASRQGPYEQYF	TGTGCCAGCAGACAGGGTCCCTACGAGCAGTACTTC
TRBV11-1	NA	TRBJ2-3	TRBD1	CASSLGQGSGTDTQYF	TGTGCCAGCAGCTTAGGACAGGGCTCGGGCACAGATACGCAGTATTTT
TRBV10-3	NA	TRBJ2-1	NA	CAIGERRLAGNEQFF	TGTGCCATCGGGGAGAGGAGGTTAGCTGGGAATGAGCAGTTCTTC
TRBV27	few	TRBJ1-5	NA	CASSFLGASGNQPQHF	TGTGCCAGCAGTTTTTTGGGGGCTTCGGGCAATCAGCCCCAGCATTTT
TRBV5-1	NA	TRBJ2-2	NA	CASSFGTLRNTGELFF	TGCGCCAGCAGCTTCGGGACACTTCGGAACACCGGGGAGCTGTTTTTT
TRBV11-2	NA	TRBJ2-1	NA	CASSSGTYYNEQFF	TGTGCCAGCAGCTCCGGGACCTACTACAATGAGCAGTTCTTC
TRBV4-3	once	TRBJ2-7	TRBD2	CASSQESGVPGEQYF	TGCGCCAGCAGCCAAGAAAGCGGGGTCCCGGGCGAGCAGTACTTC
TRBV5-4	NA	TRBJ1-1	TRBD1	CASSLRQGLTEAFF	TGTGCCAGCAGCTTGAGACAGGGACTAACTGAAGCTTTCTTT
TRBV28	NA	TRBJ1-1	NA	CASTPPVRAEAFF	TGTGCCAGCACCCCCCCCGTGAGGGCTGAAGCTTTCTTT
TRBV18	NA	TRBJ2-7	TRBD1	CASSRGQGAAYEQYF	TGTGCCAGCTCACGTGGACAGGGGGCGGCCTACGAGCAGTACTTC
TRBV19	NA	TRBJ2-3	NA	CASSPSQGSSGDTQYF	TGTGCCAGTAGTCCCTCACAGGGTTCCTCAGGAGATACGCAGTATTTT
TRBV2	NA	TRBJ2-1	TRBD2	CASSPRVAGINEQFF	TGTGCCAGCAGTCCTCGAGTAGCGGGCATCAATGAGCAGTTCTTC
TRBV6-5	NA	TRBJ1-3	NA	CASRGAPGNTIYF	TGTGCCAGCAGAGGCGCGCCTGGAAACACCATATATTTT
TRBV19	NA	TRBJ2-7	NA	CASSIANQPYEQYF	TGTGCCAGTAGTATAGCTAACCAACCTTACGAGCAGTACTTC
TRBV2	NA	TRBJ2-1	NA	CASSEWYNEQFF	TGTGCCAGCAGTGAATGGTACAATGAGCAGTTCTTC
TRBV28	NA	TRBJ1-5	NA	CASSLQGDGNQPQHF	TGTGCCAGCAGTTTGCAGGGAGACGGCAATCAGCCCCAGCATTTT
TRBV4-2	NA	TRBJ2-2	NA	CASSGAGAGELFF	TGTGCCAGCAGCGGGGCAGGTGCCGGGGAGCTGTTTTTT
TRBV9	NA	TRBJ1-1	NA	CASTQGLGTEAFF	TGTGCCAGCACTCAGGGTTTAGGCACTGAAGCTTTCTTT
TRBV6-2/TRBV6-3	NA	TRBJ2-1	NA	CASSTTYNEQFF	TGTGCCAGCAGTACGACCTACAATGAGCAGTTCTTC
TRBV27	NA	TRBJ1-3	NA	CARRRYSGNTIYF	TGTGCCAGAAGACGTTACTCTGGAAACACCATATATTTT
TRBV7-8	few	TRBJ2-7	TRBD1	CASSPGTGIGYEQYF	TGTGCCAGCAGCCCCGGGACAGGAATAGGGTACGAGCAGTACTTC
TRBV5-1	NA	TRBJ2-7	NA	CASSPIRDFYEQYF	TGCGCCAGCAGCCCCATCCGGGACTTCTACGAGCAGTACTTC
TRBV2	NA	TRBJ2-3	NA	CASSEAAGRVTDTQYF	TGTGCCAGCAGTGAAGCCGCCGGCAGGGTCACAGATACGCAGTATTTT
TRBV29-1	once	TRBJ2-7	NA	CSVGEGGNYEQYF	TGCAGCGTTGGGGAGGGGGGAAACTACGAGCAGTACTTC
TRBV24-1	NA	TRBJ2-7	NA	CATSDGQSYEQYF	TGTGCCACCAGTGATGGGCAATCCTACGAGCAGTACTTC
TRBV5-4	NA	TRBJ1-1	NA	CASSPLWENTEAFF	TGTGCCAGCAGCCCCTTGTGGGAGAACACTGAAGCTTTCTTT
TRBV29-1	NA	TRBJ1-6	NA	CSVSPDYNSPLHF	TGCAGCGTTTCACCAGATTATAATTCACCCCTCCACTTT
TRBV7-2	NA	TRBJ2-2	NA	CASSLQGTNTGELFF	TGTGCCAGCAGCTTACAAGGGACGAACACCGGGGAGCTGTTTTTT
TRBV5-1	NA	TRBJ1-2	NA	CASSLGAGFDYGYTF	TGCGCCAGCAGCCTAGGTGCGGGGTTTGACTATGGCTACACCTTC
TRBV5-5	NA	TRBJ2-3	TRBD2	CASSLASTSAITDTQYF	TGTGCCAGCAGCTTGGCAAGCACTAGCGCAATCACAGATACGCAGTATTTT
TRBV29-1	NA	TRBJ2-2	NA	CSVLRSTAGRGELFF	TGCAGCGTTTTGCGGTCGACTGCGGGCCGCGGGGAGCTGTTTTTT
TRBV7-9	NA	TRBJ2-7	NA	CASSPSGPQEQYF	TGTGCCAGCAGCCCGTCGGGACCCCAAGAGCAGTACTTC
TRBV5-6	NA	TRBJ2-7	TRBD2	CASSSGPSAGVYEQYF	TGTGCCAGCAGCTCCGGTCCGAGCGCGGGGGTCTACGAGCAGTACTTC
TRBV5-1	NA	TRBJ1-2	TRBD1	CASSLMTGDRNYGYTF	TGCGCCAGCAGCTTAATGACAGGGGATCGTAACTATGGCTACACCTTC
TRBV10-3	NA	TRBJ1-2	NA	CASQGQGNYGYTF	TGTGCCTCTCAGGGGCAAGGAAACTATGGCTACACCTTC
TRBV5-1	NA	TRBJ2-5	NA	CASSPGWGQETQYF	TGCGCCAGCAGCCCAGGGTGGGGACAAGAGACCCAGTACTTC
TRBV6-5	NA	TRBJ1-2	NA	CASRNTGSYGYTF	TGTGCCAGCAGGAATACAGGGTCCTATGGCTACACCTTC
TRBV5-1	NA	TRBJ2-3	TRBD2	CASSELAGVGTDTQYF	TGCGCCAGCAGCGAACTAGCGGGAGTGGGCACAGATACGCAGTATTTT
TRBV7-2	NA	TRBJ1-6	TRBD1	CASSYRQGGESPLHF	TGTGCCAGCAGCTACCGACAGGGAGGGGAATCACCCCTCCACTTT
TRBV24-1	NA	TRBJ2-5	NA	CATSDSRAPLETQYF	TGTGCCACCAGTGATTCCCGGGCCCCGCTTGAGACCCAGTACTTC
TRBV29-1	once	TRBJ1-1	NA	CSGTEANTEAFF	TGCAGCGGCACTGAGGCGAACACTGAAGCTTTCTTT
TRBV19	NA	TRBJ2-3	NA	CATDTGTDTQYF	TGTGCCACGGACACAGGTACAGATACGCAGTATTTT
TRBV7-9	NA	TRBJ2-7	NA	CASSQAGEPRSYEQYF	TGTGCCAGCAGCCAAGCAGGGGAGCCCCGATCCTACGAGCAGTACTTC
TRBV6-5	NA	TRBJ2-2	TRBD1	CASSPGTGATGELFF	TGTGCCAGCAGTCCCGGGACAGGGGCCACCGGGGAGCTGTTTTTT
TRBV6-2/TRBV6-3	NA	TRBJ2-1	NA	CASSSLYDYNEQFF	TGTGCCAGCAGCTCCCTTTATGACTACAATGAGCAGTTCTTC
TRBV27	NA	TRBJ1-2	TRBD1	CASSLSRQGTRNGYTF	TGTGCCAGCAGTTTATCTCGACAGGGGACAAGGAATGGCTACACCTTC
TRBV11-2	NA	TRBJ2-2	NA	CASSWGVTGELFF	TGTGCCAGCAGCTGGGGTGTCACCGGGGAGCTGTTTTTT